The 21 T cell receptor beta chains listed next were all sequenced from one sample in a study of cytomegalovirus exposure and HLA in healthy donors. Sequenced by immunoSEQ multiplex PCR; TCRdb stores in-frame clones only, minus some. This table has approximately 300,000 clones, roughly 88% appearing once. The sequencing input was PBMCs. These receptors came from a woman aged 18 to 35 in good health and CMV-seronegative.

This clone showed up just a few times. The J gene is TRBJ2-7, the V gene TRBV2; possible D gene TRBD1, 5 bases. The ends were cut back, 6 bases at V and 6 bases at J, with 18 bases in the middle. Germline-derived CDR1 and CDR2 are SNHLY and FYNNEI. The CDR3 extends over 14 amino acids. CDR3 in amino acids: CASRDTWTSPEQYF. CDR3 DNA: TGTGCCAGCAGGGACACCTGGACCAGCCCCGAGCAGTACTTC.

This chain joins TRBV28 and TRBJ2-7, with 10 bases lining up with TRBD1. The CDR3 is 16 amino acids. The junction had 9 bases not matched to a gene; V was cut back by 5 bases and J by 2 bases. The germline V gene encodes CDR1 MDHEN and CDR2 SYDVKM. The CDR3 bases are TGTGCCAGCAGTCCCCCGACAGGGGGCACACCCTACGAGCAGTACTTC. Encoded protein: CASSPPTGGTPYEQYF. The whole variable domain, remainder taken from reference TRBV28 and TRBJ2-7, is DVKVTQSSRYLVKRTGEKVFLECVQDMDHENMFWYRQDPGLGLRLIYFSYDVKMKEKGDIPEGYSVSREKKERFSLILESASTNQTSMYLCASSPPTGGTPYEQYFGPGTRLTVT.

The V gene is TRBV6-5, the J gene TRBJ2-1; 7 nucleotides line up with TRBD1. Germline CDR1 and CDR2: MNHEY and SVGAGI. The V gene end was trimmed by 4 bases and the J gene end by 0 bases; junction bases not matched to a gene: 3. The CDR3 spans 15 residues. The CDR3 here is CASSSGQDSYNEQFF. Here the CDR3 DNA reads TGTGCCAGCAGTTCAGGACAGGACTCCTACAATGAGCAGTTCTTC.

The V and J genes are TRBV4-1 and TRBJ2-1; 8 bases align to TRBD2. This CDR3 has 16 residues. V was pared by 2 bases and J by 10 bases, with 13 bases of the junction left unmatched. Looked up from germline, CDR1 is MGHRA and CDR2 is YSYEKL. The CDR3 bases are TGCGCCAGCAGCCAAACCCCCGGGGGGGGTGTACCGGAGCAGTTCTTC. It yields the protein CASSQTPGGGVPEQFF.

This chain links TRBV4-3 with TRBJ1-1; possibly TRBD1 for D (6 bases). V shed 2 bases and J shed 5 bases, with 21 bases lying between them. The CDR3 runs 17 residues. Germline V CDR1 and CDR2: LGHNA, YSLEER. This CDR3 reads CASSQRGGAGERTEAFF. The DNA for the CDR3 is TGCGCCAGCAGCCAAAGGGGGGGCGCGGGTGAAAGGACTGAAGCTTTCTTT.

The chain joins TRBV7-9 to TRBJ1-2, with TRBD1 as a possible D gene (6 bases). Per germline, CDR1 SEHNR and CDR2 FQNEAQ (reference sequence). V lost 7 bases, J lost 6 bases, and 15 bases lay in between. The CDR3 has 13 residues. For the CDR3, the DNA is TGTGCCAGCACTATCGGACAGAGCGATGGCTACACCTTC. Its translation is CASTIGQSDGYTF.

The genes are TRBV6-1 and TRBJ1-4, with TRBD1 identical over 8 bases. Germline V gene sequence: CDR1 MNHNS, CDR2 SASEGT. CDR3 length: 15 amino acids. Losses at the gene ends were 6 bases for V and 7 bases for J; bases not matched to a gene: 10. DNA of the CDR3: TGTGCCAGCAGACGGAACCAGGGGGCGAGTGAAAAACTGTTTTTT. It specifies CASRRNQGASEKLFF.

V usage is TRBV9 and J usage is TRBJ1-5; D ambiguous. This CDR3 spans 15 amino acids. Trimming shortened V by 0 bases and J by 0 bases, and 7 bases separated the two germline ends. CDR1 is SGDLS, CDR2 YYNGEE, per germline. CDR3 loop: CASSVGGYSNQPQHF. In DNA, the CDR3 is TGTGCCAGCAGCGTAGGCGGATATAGCAATCAGCCCCAGCATTTT.

CDR3 in DNA: TGTGCCAGCAGCCAAGATCAGGCCGGCGCCACTGAAGCTTTCTTT. This codes for CASSQDQAGATEAFF. The V gene is TRBV14, the J gene TRBJ1-1; D is uncertain. Germline values: CDR1 SGHDN, CDR2 FVKESK. The CDR3 is 15 residues long. Trimming cost V 0 bases and J 4 bases, with 12 bases left between them.

V is TRBV7-2 and J is TRBJ2-5; 7 positions match TRBD2. The V gene's germline CDR1 is SGHTA and CDR2 FQGNSA. The CDR3 has 17 residues. V was pared by 5 bases and J by 4 bases, with 16 bases of the junction left unmatched. The CDR3 coding sequence is TGTGCCAGCAGCCGCCGAACGGGGGGAGGGCGGGGAGAGACCCAGTACTTC. Translated: CASSRRTGGGRGETQYF.

This sequence joins TRBV28 and TRBJ2-7; 7 nucleotides match TRBD2. The CDR3 runs to 13 residues. CDR1 and CDR2 from the germline V gene are MDHEN and SYDVKM. With 11 bases clipped from V and 0 bases from J, the junction kept 7 bases outside the gene matches. CDR3 nucleotide sequence: TGTGCCGGGGGTTCTAGCGGCTCCTACGAGCAGTACTTC. Amino acids: CAGGSSGSYEQYF.

The rearrangement links TRBV7-7 to TRBJ2-1, with 7 bases fitting TRBD2. Trimming cost V 1 base and J 8 bases; bases outside gene matches: 5. This CDR3 is built from 14 residues. Germline CDR1 SSHAT, CDR2 FNYEAQ (reference sequence). Here the CDR3 DNA reads TGTGCCAGCAGCTTAGGCGGGAGTGTCCATGAGCAGTTCTTC. This gives the protein CASSLGGSVHEQFF.

The chain combines TRBV28 with TRBJ1-5; TRBD1 aligns across 7 bases. Trimming at V came to 3 bases and at J to 6 bases, leaving 8 bases not matched to a gene. The CDR3 loop spans 15 amino acids. Per germline, CDR1 MDHEN and CDR2 SYDVKM. In DNA form, the CDR3 reads TGTGCCAGCAGTTTGGCACAGGGGTACGTTCAGCCCCAGCATTTT. The encoded protein is CASSLAQGYVQPQHF.

The genes are TRBV30 and TRBJ1-1; D is unclear. Germline loops: CDR1 GTSNPN, CDR2 SVGIG (reference sequence). The germline V and J ends were trimmed by 4 bases and 9 bases, with 12 bases remaining between them. The CDR3 length is 11 residues. The CDR3 spells CAWIEGTKAFF. CDR3 DNA: TGTGCCTGGATTGAGGGAACAAAAGCTTTCTTT.

The chain links TRBV6-5 to TRBJ2-7; the D gene is possibly TRBD1 (5 bases). CDR1 is MNHEY and CDR2 is SVGAGI in the germline V gene. This CDR3 has 15 amino acids. V was trimmed by 2 bases and J by 0 bases, leaving 11 bases between them. In DNA, the CDR3 is TGTGCCAGCAGTTACGGTAGGGGAAGCTCCTACGAGCAGTACTTC. Its protein product is CASSYGRGSSYEQYF.

The rearrangement uses TRBV13 and TRBJ2-3; maybe TRBD2 (5 bases). Trimming took 1 base from V and 2 from J, leaving 16 bases between them. Germline loops: CDR1 PRHDT, CDR2 FYEKMQ (reference sequence). The CDR3 is made up of 17 amino acids. CDR3 sequence reads: CASSLAAALALTDTQYF. CDR3 DNA sequence: TGTGCCAGCAGCTTAGCGGCAGCCCTAGCCCTCACAGATACGCAGTATTTT.

This clone was observed a handful of times. The V gene is TRBV2, the J gene TRBJ2-5; 8 bases map to TRBD2. Per the germline V gene, CDR1 is SNHLY and CDR2 is FYNNEI. V was pared by 2 bases and J by 7 bases, with 9 bases of the junction left unmatched. The length of the CDR3 is 15 residues. The CDR3: CASSERRGGEGTQYF. CDR3 bases: TGTGCCAGCAGTGAACGTCGGGGGGGTGAGGGGACCCAGTACTTC.

The rearrangement uses TRBV18 and TRBJ2-1; 7 positions match TRBD1. This CDR3 has 16 amino acids. V dropped 1 base and J dropped 6; count of bases not matched to a gene: 9. CDR1 is KGHSH, CDR2 LQKENI, per germline. This CDR3 reads CASSPLALGQVNEQFF. The CDR3 region has the DNA TGTGCCAGCTCACCACTTGCTTTAGGACAGGTCAATGAGCAGTTCTTC.

This clone was recorded once. V and J are TRBV15 and TRBJ2-7; the D gene is possibly TRBD2 (5 bases). Trimming shortened V by 1 base and J by 3 bases, and 13 bases separated the two germline ends. Per germline, CDR1 LNHNV and CDR2 YYDKDF (reference sequence). CDR3 length: 15 amino acids. This CDR3 is CATSRVSSEYYEQYF. CDR3 nucleotide sequence: TGTGCCACCAGCAGAGTAAGTAGCGAATACTACGAGCAGTACTTC.

This sequence joins TRBV27 and TRBJ2-7; 7 nucleotides align to TRBD1. V was pared by 7 bases and J by 2 bases, with 5 bases of the junction left unmatched. This CDR3 spans 13 amino acids. Germline CDR1 reads MNHEY; CDR2 reads SMNVEV (reference sequence). The CDR3 DNA is TGTGCCAGCACTAGGACAGGAACCTACGAGCAGTACTTC. This gives the protein CASTRTGTYEQYF.

The gene calls are TRBV27 and TRBJ1-5; 10 bases are a match to TRBD1. CDR1 MNHEY and CDR2 SMNVEV come from the germline V gene (reference sequence). Trimming took 6 bases from V and 7 from J; bases not matched to a gene: 6. The CDR3 has 14 amino acids. The CDR3 is CASRPTGGDQPQHF. The CDR3 DNA is TGTGCCAGCAGGCCGACAGGGGGCGACCAGCCCCAGCATTTT.